What follows describes a single TCR beta chain. The specificity of this receptor is unknown. Within one base of it there is no much larger clone, and no base qualities were kept. From the cysteine up to the phenylalanine, the CDR3 has a length of 11 residues. Only the CDR3 DNA is retained, 33 bases long and in frame from the first base. V is clipped by 11 bases and J by 8 bases, and the sequence between their germline boundaries is 13 bases long. The germline V gene provides CDR1 SGHVS and CDR2 FQNEAQ. The source of the sample is a study of low-dose radiotherapy and immunotherapy resistance in tumors (dated by TCRdb to 2022 to 2024). For context, the study as a whole: Patients in Cohort 1 were given 0.5 Gy per fraction every 2 weeks, and the prescribed total PTV dose was 6.5 Gy. Intravenous cyclophosphamide at 200 mg/m2 was administered every two weeks, one day ahead of each radiation and immunotherapy administration. Trial participants were not randomized into treatment groups. Patients were given nivolumab as a 240 mg flat dose every two weeks and ipilimumab at 1 mg/kg every six weeks, with both drugs delivered intravenously. The translational analysis covered eight patients: three from the first dose cohort and the first five from the second dose cohort. For Cohort 2, the dose was 1 Gy per fraction given every two weeks, adding up to 13 Gy in total across 26 weeks. Starting on cycle 1 day 1, patients took 300 mg of aspirin by mouth once a day for four cycles.

Donors were enrolled in RACIN, a single-arm phase I dose-escalation trial combining nivolumab, ipilimumab, aspirin, low-dose cyclophosphamide and low-dose radiotherapy. Eligible patients had advanced, TIL-negative solid tumors. Superscript III and a set of TRAV- and TRBV-specific primers were used to synthesize first-strand cDNA, so that both TCRalpha and TCRbeta chains were covered. An approximately 20-cycle PCR with Phusion amplified the TCRs, pairing a constant-region primer with the adapter that was attached to the V primers. Isolated mRNA was amplified with the MessageAmp II aRNA Amplification Kit, using an approximately 15-hour in vitro transcription at 37°C. The Dynabeads mRNA DIRECT Purification Kit was used to isolate the mRNA for TCR sequencing. Indexed Illumina adapters were added in a second Phusion PCR of around 23 cycles, and the PCR products were purified with AMPure XP beads. In the paper's pipeline: Using custom Perl scripts, TCR sequences that encoded the same protein were pooled, out-of-frame sequences were dropped, and the abundance of each clonotype was calculated. TCR sequences supported by only a single read were excluded from analysis. Among the metrics used to describe the repertoires were Shannon entropy, Gini index, clonality, richness, and the frequency of TCRs shared between repertoires. TCRdb applied fastp at Q25 and MiXCR to the public reads, then kept only in-frame beta chains. Records with the same CDR3 protein are collapsed into one entry carrying the most frequent genes and DNA. The V and J calls here are based on TCRdb, not the publication. This sample comprises 7,000 to 9,000 distinct CDR3 sequences, around 84% of them detected only once. Clones ranked in the top ten supply approximately 6.2% of the sample.

This clonotype was sampled from a human donor with advanced metastatic prostate, ovarian, gallbladder or colorectal cancer (not recorded which). This table probably holds off-target reads from a library built for another chain. This chain is built from TRBV7-8 and TRBJ2-1, with TRBD2 as a weak D call on 7 bases. The CDR3 protein is CASGGWHEQFF. In nucleotide form, the sequence is TGTGCCTCGGGGGGCTGGCATGAGCAGTTCTTC.